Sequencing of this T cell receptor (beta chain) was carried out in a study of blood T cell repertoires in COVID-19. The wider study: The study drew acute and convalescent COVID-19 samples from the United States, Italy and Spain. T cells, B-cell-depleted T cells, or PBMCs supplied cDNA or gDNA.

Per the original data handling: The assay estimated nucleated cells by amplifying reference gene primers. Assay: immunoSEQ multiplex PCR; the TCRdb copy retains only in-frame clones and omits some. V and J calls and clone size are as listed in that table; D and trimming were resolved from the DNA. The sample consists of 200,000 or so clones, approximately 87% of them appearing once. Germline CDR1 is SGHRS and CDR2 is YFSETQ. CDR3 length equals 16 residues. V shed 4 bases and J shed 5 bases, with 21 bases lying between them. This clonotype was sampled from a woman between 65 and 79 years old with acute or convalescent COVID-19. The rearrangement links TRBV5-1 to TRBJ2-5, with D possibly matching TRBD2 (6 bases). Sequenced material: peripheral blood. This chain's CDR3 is CASSQTGTPGRETQYF. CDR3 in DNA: TGCGCCAGCAGCCAGACCGGGACTCCTGGACGGGAGACCCAGTACTTC.